In its sample, the clone carrying this T cell receptor beta chain was seen a few times. Its antigen remains unidentified. Each CDR3 protein gets one entry after TCRdb re-called the reads with MiXCR. Of about 240,000 distinct CDR3 sequences listed, over 9% are singletons. The CDR3 runs to 14 residues. Germline V gene sequence: CDR1 ENHRY, CDR2 SYGVKD. V was cut by 0 bases and J by 11 bases, with 16 bases left in between. The sample is drawn from a study of T cell repertoires in cytomegalovirus infection. Study summary: Indications came from public TCR beta signatures; they pointed to CMV infection and to a matching HLA type. Findings of the study overall: Ex vivo, HLA-C-restricted CMV-specific TCR beta clonotypes prevailed over the rest of the response. Carriage of CMV together with the relevant HLA was identifiable through cumulative public TCR beta family frequency.

The receptor was isolated from a human donor in good health (CMV status not recorded). Some clones in this sample may be carry-over from other donors' samples. Sequencing input: PBMCs. This chain connects TRBV10-3 to TRBJ1-1; D is possibly TRBD1 (5 bases). CDR3 DNA: TGTGCCATCAGTGAGTCTGGAGGGGCCGGAGTCGCTTTCTTT. Amino acid sequence: CAISESGGAGVAFF.